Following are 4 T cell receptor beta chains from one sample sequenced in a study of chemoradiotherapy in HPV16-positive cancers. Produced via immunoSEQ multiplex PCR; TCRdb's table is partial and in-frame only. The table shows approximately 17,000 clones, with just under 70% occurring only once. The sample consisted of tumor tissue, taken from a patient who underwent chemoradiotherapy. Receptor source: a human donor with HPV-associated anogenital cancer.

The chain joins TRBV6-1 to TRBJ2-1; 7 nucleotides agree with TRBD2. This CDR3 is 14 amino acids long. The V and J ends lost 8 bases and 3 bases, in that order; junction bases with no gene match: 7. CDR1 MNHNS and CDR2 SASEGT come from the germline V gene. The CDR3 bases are TGTGCCAGCTTAGGCGGGAGAAGCTACAATGAGCAGTTCTTC. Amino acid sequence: CASLGGRSYNEQFF.

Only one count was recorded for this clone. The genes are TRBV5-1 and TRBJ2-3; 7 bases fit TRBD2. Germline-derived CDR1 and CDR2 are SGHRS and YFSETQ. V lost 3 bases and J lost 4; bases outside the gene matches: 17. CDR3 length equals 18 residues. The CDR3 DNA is TGCGCCAGCAGCTGGAAAGGTAGTGGTAAGGGGAGGGCAGATACGCAGTATTTT. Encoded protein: CASSWKGSGKGRADTQYF.

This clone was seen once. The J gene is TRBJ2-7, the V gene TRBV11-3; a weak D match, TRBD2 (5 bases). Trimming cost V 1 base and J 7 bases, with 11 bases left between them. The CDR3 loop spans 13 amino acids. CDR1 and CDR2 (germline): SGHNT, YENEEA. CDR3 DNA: TGTGCCAGCAGCTTAGCCGTAGCGAGGGAGCAGTACTTC. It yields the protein CASSLAVAREQYF.

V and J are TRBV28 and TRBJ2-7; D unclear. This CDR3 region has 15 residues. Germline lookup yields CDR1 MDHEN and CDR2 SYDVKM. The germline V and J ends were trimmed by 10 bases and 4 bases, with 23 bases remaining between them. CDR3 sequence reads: CATYRFVQRIYEQYF. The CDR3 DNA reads TGTGCCACCTACCGCTTCGTACAGAGGATTTACGAGCAGTACTTC. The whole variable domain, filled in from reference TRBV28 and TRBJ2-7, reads DVKVTQSSRYLVKRTGEKVFLECVQDMDHENMFWYRQDPGLGLRLIYFSYDVKMKEKGDIPEGYSVSREKKERFSLILESASTNQTSMYLCATYRFVQRIYEQYFGPGTRLTVT.